Presented here are 15 T cell receptor beta chains from one specimen sequenced in a study of CXCR3-negative and CXCR3-positive naive CD8 T cells. The TRB cDNA libraries were prepared by 5' RACE with UMI labels. TCRdb re-called the 5' RACE reads and gives one entry per CDR3 protein, without DNA. Here the sample table reports about 8,000 distinct CDR3 sequences. Sequencing input: naive CXCR3- CD8+ T cells from blood. Stated subset: CD45RO-CCR7+CD27+CD95- naive CD8+ T cells lacking CXCR3 (TNR3-). The receptors shown here come from a human donor in good health. Some clones in this sample may be carry-over from other donors' samples.

This clonotype is medium-sized (0.01 to 0.1%) by frequency. CDR3 protein: CATSRDRGTTNEQFF. V is TRBV15 and J is TRBJ2-1; TCRdb calls TRBD1, which cannot be checked without DNA. The CDR3 has 15 amino acids. Per the germline V gene, CDR1 is LNHNV and CDR2 is YYDKDF (reference sequence).

The V gene is TRBV19, the J gene TRBJ2-3. The CDR3 runs to 14 residues. CDR1 and CDR2 (germline): LNHDA, SQIVND (reference sequence). The chain's CDR3 is CASSIWISTDTQYF.

This clonotype shows up as medium-sized by frequency. This sequence joins TRBV29-1 and TRBJ2-7. The CDR3 spans 13 residues. Germline assignment: CDR1 SQVTM and CDR2 ANQGSEA. The CDR3 sequence is CSVDLGGPYEQYF.

CDR3 sequence: CASSGGPVSNQPQHF. The chain uses TRBV6-2 or TRBV6-3 and TRBJ1-5; TCRdb proposes TRBD1, but this gene call is untestable without DNA. This CDR3 contains 15 residues. Germline V gene lookup returns CDR1 MNHEY and CDR2 SVGEGT.

The genes are TRBV29-1 and TRBJ2-3; there is no DNA to check the TCRdb D call of TRBD1. CDR3 length: 15 amino acids. Germline CDR1 SQVTM, CDR2 ANQGSEA. The CDR3 loop is CSVDLTGASTDTQYF.

The chain is built from TRBV11-3 and TRBJ2-7; TCRdb picks TRBD1, but there is no DNA to check that call. The CDR3 has 15 amino acids. Germline CDR1 is SGHNT and CDR2 is YENEEA. CDR3 loop: CASSYRTGSSYEQYF.

Considering frequency, this clonotype is medium-sized. The chain joins TRBV19 to TRBJ2-1; without DNA, the TCRdb call of TRBD1 cannot be checked. The CDR3 spans 14 residues. Germline CDR1 reads LNHDA; CDR2 reads SQIVND (reference sequence). CDR3 in amino acids: CASSIAQTDNEQFF.

This chain links TRBV12-3 or TRBV12-4 with TRBJ1-1; no DNA is available, so the TRBD1 call from TCRdb remains unchecked. CDR3 length equals 16 residues. The CDR3 sequence is CASSSEGAGANTEAFF.

This clonotype is deemed medium-sized by its frequency. This chain joins TRBV29-1 and TRBJ2-5; lacking DNA, the TRBD2 call made by TCRdb goes unchecked. Germline V gene sequence: CDR1 SQVTM, CDR2 ANQGSEA. The CDR3 has 14 residues. This chain's CDR3 is CSVDQREWRETQYF.

The rearrangement links TRBV25-1 to TRBJ1-5. This CDR3 contains 14 residues. Germline V gene sequence: CDR1 MGHDK, CDR2 SYGVNS. CDR3 amino acids: CASSESDLGEPQHF.

The chain is built from TRBV21-1 and TRBJ2-7; TCRdb picks TRBD1, but there is no DNA to check that call. TRBV21-1 is a pseudogene. The CDR3 spans 16 residues. CDR3 amino acids: CASSTDLTGQPYEQYF.

The gene calls are TRBV5-1 and TRBJ2-1; the D call from TCRdb, TRBD2, cannot be confirmed without DNA. From germline, CDR1 is SGHRS and CDR2 YFSETQ. The length of the CDR3 is 14 residues. The CDR3 loop is CASTEGGVGNEQFF.

The chain joins TRBV6-2 or TRBV6-3 to TRBJ2-1. Germline V gives CDR1 MNHEY, CDR2 SVGEGT. The CDR3 runs to 11 residues. The CDR3 loop reads CASSRPGEQFF.

The chain uses TRBV20-1 and TRBJ2-7; as DNA is missing, the TRBD2 call by TCRdb cannot be tested. Germline V lookup: CDR1 DFQATT, CDR2 SNEGSKA (reference sequence). The CDR3 totals 12 residues. CDR3: CSAGGTSYEQYF.

This chain uses TRBV19 with TRBJ1-5; lacking DNA, the TRBD1 call made by TCRdb goes unchecked. The CDR3 runs to 15 residues. Germline V gene data show CDR1 as LNHDA and CDR2 as SQIVND (reference sequence). CDR3 loop: CASSEPRPDVLPQHF.